The rows below give T cell receptor beta chains drawn from one sample of a study of T cells in Graves' hyperthyroidism and ophthalmopathy. TCRdb fed the multiplex PCR reads into MiXCR, producing one record per CDR3 protein. This sample yields fewer than 450,000 distinct CDR3 sequences, of which roughly 15% are seen a single time; around a third belongs to the top ten. What was sequenced was blood. All receptors derive from a woman in her 30s with Graves' hyperthyroidism that later progressed to Graves' ophthalmopathy. Both conserved end residues are part of each CDR3. The order of the fields is D gene, V gene, clone size, J gene, CDR3 DNA, CDR3 protein. A D gene is named only where the DNA matches it firmly. A row's size may be missing; if present it is once, few, many or a size class.

>NA|TRBV12-3/TRBV12-4|NA|TRBJ2-1
TGTGCCAGCAGTTTGGTGCCAGGGATTAATGAGCAGTTCTTC
CASSLVPGINEQFF
>TRBD2|TRBV11-2|many|TRBJ2-7
TGTGCCAGCAGCCTAGGGTTTAGCGGGAGGGGGTCCTACGAGCAGTACTTC
CASSLGFSGRGSYEQYF
>TRBD2|TRBV30|many|TRBJ2-1
TGTGCCTGGAGTGGGGTAGCGGGGGCCTCCTCCTACAATGAGCAGTTCTTC
CAWSGVAGASSYNEQFF
>NA|TRBV5-1|many|TRBJ2-3
TGCGCCAGCAGCTTGGGAGGGCTTAACACAGATACGCAGTATTTT
CASSLGGLNTDTQYF
>NA|TRBV19|few|TRBJ1-1
TGTGCCAGTAGTATAGACCCAGGGTTGAACACTGAAGCTTTCTTT
CASSIDPGLNTEAFF
>TRBD1|TRBV5-1|many|TRBJ2-2
TGCGCCAGCAGTACAGACAGGGCCACCGGGGAGCTGTTTTTT
CASSTDRATGELFF
>TRBD2|TRBV11-2|NA|TRBJ2-1
TGTGCCAGCAGCCCTCGGACTAGCGGGAGAGGCAATGAGCAGTTCTTC
CASSPRTSGRGNEQFF
>NA|TRBV27|many|TRBJ1-2
TGTGCCAGCAGTCCCCAACATTTGAATGGCTACACCTTC
CASSPQHLNGYTF
>NA|TRBV19|many|TRBJ2-7
TGTGCCAGTAGTATAAGCGCTGGTTCCTACGAGCAGTACTTC
CASSISAGSYEQYF
>TRBD1|TRBV2|NA|TRBJ2-3
TGTGCCAGCAGTAGGACAGGGAGTAGCACAGATACGCAGTATTTT
CASSRTGSSTDTQYF
>TRBD2|TRBV19|few|TRBJ2-7
TGTGCCAGTAGTATAACTAGCGGTCCCTCCTACGAGCAGTACTTC
CASSITSGPSYEQYF
>TRBD1|TRBV28|many|TRBJ1-5
TGTGCCAGCAAGTGGGAGGGGGCCTATAGCAATCAGCCCCAGCATTTT
CASKWEGAYSNQPQHF
>TRBD2|TRBV30|many|TRBJ2-6
TGTGCCTGGAGTGTATGGGGACTAGCGGGAGGGTTTTCTGGGGCCAACGTCCTGACTTTC
CAWSVWGLAGGFSGANVLTF
>NA|TRBV20-1|many|TRBJ2-1
TGCAGTGCTAGAGATGCGGACTACAATGAGCAGTTCTTC
CSARDADYNEQFF
>NA|TRBV19|few|TRBJ1-2
TGTGCCAGTAGTACCACCATCCAGGGCCCCCCGGGGACCTTC
CASSTTIQGPPGTF
>NA|TRBV20-1|many|TRBJ1-1
TGCAGTGCTAGAGACAACTGGGGCGGAAGAGCTTTCTTT
CSARDNWGGRAFF
>NA|TRBV30|few|TRBJ2-1
TGTGCCTGGATGGCCTACAATGAGCAGTTCTTC
CAWMAYNEQFF
>NA|TRBV7-9|few|TRBJ2-1
TGTGCCAGCAGCCTAGACGCCTCTTACAATGAGCAGTTCTTC
CASSLDASYNEQFF
>TRBD2|TRBV29-1|few|TRBJ2-3
TGCAGCGGCCAATCCGCGGGGGGGCCTGGGGATACGCAGTATTTT
CSGQSAGGPGDTQYF
>NA|TRBV11-2|many|TRBJ1-3
TGTGCCAGCAGCTTAGTCATCGGCCTACACTCTGAAAACACCATATATTTT
CASSLVIGLHSENTIYF
>NA|TRBV11-1|many|TRBJ2-5
TGTGCCAGCAGCTTAGTTGCCACCGATAGAGAGACCCAGTACTTC
CASSLVATDRETQYF
>NA|TRBV2|NA|TRBJ2-1
TGTGCCAGCAGTGAGAGAAGCAATGAGCAGTTCTTC
CASSERSNEQFF
>NA|TRBV7-3|NA|TRBJ2-2
TGTGCCAGCAGCTCAAGCCCCGGGACACCGAACACCGGGGAGCTGTTTTTT
CASSSSPGTPNTGELFF
>TRBD1|TRBV12-3/TRBV12-4|many|TRBJ2-3
TGTGCCAGCAGTCCAACAGGGGGCTACGGAGATACGCAGTATTTT
CASSPTGGYGDTQYF
>TRBD1|TRBV5-6|many|TRBJ1-1
TGTGCCAGCAGCCCGGGACAGCTTGAAGCTTTCTTT
CASSPGQLEAFF
>NA|TRBV28|many|TRBJ1-1
TGTGCCAGCAAGGGCGCGACCGTGAACACTGAAGCTTTCTTT
CASKGATVNTEAFF
>NA|TRBV20-1|many|TRBJ1-2
TGCAGTGCTAGAGATAGGGACAACTATGGCTACACCTTC
CSARDRDNYGYTF
>TRBD1|TRBV11-2|NA|TRBJ2-1
TGTGCCAGCAGCTCAACCGAGCCACAGGGGCTCTCCTACAATGAGCAGTTCTTC
CASSSTEPQGLSYNEQFF
>NA|TRBV6-1|NA|TRBJ2-7
TGTGCCAGCAGTGAAGCCTATACATCGAGGAAAATAAGCTCCTACGAGCAGTACTTC
CASSEAYTSRKISSYEQYF
>TRBD2|TRBV20-1|once|TRBJ2-5
TGCAGTGCTCCCGTAGCGGGAGGAAGGGAGACCCAGTACTTC
CSAPVAGGRETQYF
>NA|TRBV27|few|TRBJ2-2
TGTGCCAGCTACACCTTGGACACCGGGGAGCTGTTTTTT
CASYTLDTGELFF
>NA|TRBV27|many|TRBJ2-5
TGTGCCAGCATACAGGACGACCAAGAGACCCAGTACTTC
CASIQDDQETQYF
>NA|TRBV6-2/TRBV6-3|few|TRBJ1-1
TGTGCCAGCAGGAATCCGGACCGGTGGGACACTGAAGCTTTCTTT
CASRNPDRWDTEAFF
>NA|TRBV6-1|many|TRBJ2-6
TGTGCCGGAAGACGGAACTCTGGGGCCAACGTCCTGACTTTC
CAGRRNSGANVLTF
>NA|TRBV20-1|many|TRBJ2-7
TGCAGTGCCAGGCGGCAATCCGAGCAGTACTTC
CSARRQSEQYF
>TRBD1|TRBV15|once|TRBJ1-6
TGTGCCACCAGCAGTCGTCCCGGGACAGCCTATAATCCACCCCTCCACTTT
CATSSRPGTAYNPPLHF
>NA|TRBV20-1|NA|TRBJ1-2
TGCAGTGCTAGAGATGACACCTCTAACTATGGCTACACCTTC
CSARDDTSNYGYTF
>TRBD2|TRBV7-9|many|TRBJ2-1
TGTGCCAGCAGCTTAGACGGGAGGTCCCCCAATGAGCAGTTCTTC
CASSLDGRSPNEQFF
>NA|TRBV6-1|many|TRBJ1-5
TGTGCCAGCAGGGAGACCGGGACAAGTCAGCAGCCCCAGCATTTT
CASRETGTSQQPQHF
>TRBD1|TRBV11-2|many|TRBJ2-2
TGTGCCAGCAGCACGGGACAGTACGCGAACACCGGGGAGCTGTTTTTT
CASSTGQYANTGELFF
>NA|TRBV2|many|TRBJ2-2
TGTGCCAGCAGGGAACCGGGGAGGTATACCGGGGAGCTGTTTTTT
CASREPGRYTGELFF
>TRBD2|TRBV18|few|TRBJ2-1
TGTGCCAGCTCACCATTAAAACTAGCGGGAGGGTCCGTGAGAGTTAGTGAGCAGTTCTTC
CASSPLKLAGGSVRVSEQFF
>NA|TRBV6-1|many|TRBJ2-5
TGTGCCAGCAGTGGGGCTGGGTTGAAAGAGACCCAGTACTTC
CASSGAGLKETQYF
>NA|TRBV27|many|TRBJ2-7
TGTGCCAGCAGTTACGTTGGTCGCGAGCAGTACTTC
CASSYVGREQYF
>TRBD1|TRBV6-1|few|TRBJ2-5
TGTGCCAGCAGTCGTCGACAGGGCCAAAAAGAGACCCAGTACTTC
CASSRRQGQKETQYF
>TRBD1|TRBV24-1|few|TRBJ2-2
TGTGCCACCAGTGATTTGGGGGCAGGGGGCACCGGGGAGCTGTTTTTT
CATSDLGAGGTGELFF
>TRBD2|TRBV13|few|TRBJ2-5
TGTGCCAGCAGCTCCTCTACTAGCGGGAGGGCCGGGGGGGAGACCCAGTACTTC
CASSSSTSGRAGGETQYF
>NA|TRBV12-3/TRBV12-4|many|TRBJ1-2
TGTGCCAGCAGTTCGCTATTTGGGGGGCTGACTGGCTACACCTTC
CASSSLFGGLTGYTF
>NA|TRBV5-1|many|TRBJ1-1
TGCGCCAGCAGACGTAGGGGGGGCGAAGAAGAACGGGGAGAAGCTTTCTTT
CASRRRGGEEERGEAFF
>NA|TRBV12-3/TRBV12-4|many|TRBJ2-7
TGTGCCAGCACCCCGCCAGGGCGACCCTACGAGCAGTACTTC
CASTPPGRPYEQYF
>TRBD2|TRBV9|few|TRBJ2-1
TGTGCCAGCAGCGAAGCGGGCGGGGGGTCCTACAATGAGCAGTTCTTC
CASSEAGGGSYNEQFF
>TRBD1|TRBV6-2/TRBV6-3|few|TRBJ1-5
TGTGCCAGCAGCGGTACCCACAGGGGCGGAAATCAGCCCCAGCATTTT
CASSGTHRGGNQPQHF
>TRBD1|TRBV29-1|many|TRBJ2-5
TGCAGCGTTGATCCCGGTTCGGGACAGGCTTCGCAGACCCAGTACTTC
CSVDPGSGQASQTQYF
>NA|TRBV30|many|TRBJ2-7
TGTGCCTGGAACGCGGCCGCCTACGAGCAGTACTTC
CAWNAAAYEQYF
>NA|TRBV12-3/TRBV12-4|many|TRBJ1-6
TGTGCCAGCAGTTTAGCGGAGCCGCTCTATAATTCACCCCTCCACTTT
CASSLAEPLYNSPLHF
>NA|TRBV29-1|many|TRBJ1-1
TGCAGCGTTGAAGGGGGTTGGGGCACTGAAGCTTTCTTT
CSVEGGWGTEAFF
>NA|TRBV28|many|TRBJ2-3
TGTGCCAGCAGTTTGCTTAGCGCCCAGGCAGATACGCAGTATTTT
CASSLLSAQADTQYF
>TRBD2|TRBV20-1|many|TRBJ2-1
TGCAGTGCTAGAGACCGGGGGGGTAACAATGAGCAGTTCTTC
CSARDRGGNNEQFF
>NA|TRBV14|NA|TRBJ2-3
TGTGCCAGCAGCCAAGACATGGGTCTTTCTACGCAGTATTTT
CASSQDMGLSTQYF
>TRBD1|TRBV28|many|TRBJ2-1
TGTGCCAGCCAACGGACAGGTGACAATGAGCAGTTCTTC
CASQRTGDNEQFF